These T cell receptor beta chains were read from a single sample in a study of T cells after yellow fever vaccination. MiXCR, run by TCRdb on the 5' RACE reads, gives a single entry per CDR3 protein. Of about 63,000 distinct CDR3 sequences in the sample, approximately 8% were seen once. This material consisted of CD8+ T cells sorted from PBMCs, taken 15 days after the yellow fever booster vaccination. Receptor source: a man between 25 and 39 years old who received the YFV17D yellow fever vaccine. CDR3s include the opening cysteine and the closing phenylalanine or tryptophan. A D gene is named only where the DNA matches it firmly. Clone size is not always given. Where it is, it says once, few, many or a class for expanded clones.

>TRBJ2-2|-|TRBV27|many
TGTGCCAGCGGGAAAGGGGGACTGAACACCGGGGAGCTGTTTTTT
CASGKGGLNTGELFF
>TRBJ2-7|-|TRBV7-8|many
TGTGCCAGCATTGGTGGTTACGAGCAGTACTTC
CASIGGYEQYF
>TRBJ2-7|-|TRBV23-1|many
TGCGCCAGCAGTCATTCGGACGGCTACGAGCAGTACTTC
CASSHSDGYEQYF
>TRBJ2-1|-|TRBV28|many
TGTGCCAGCAGTTTATTACTCCCATCATCCTACAATGAGCAGTTCTTC
CASSLLLPSSYNEQFF
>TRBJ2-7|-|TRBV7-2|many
TGTGCCAGCAGCTCTTACGGGGTAACCTACGAGCAGTACTTC
CASSSYGVTYEQYF
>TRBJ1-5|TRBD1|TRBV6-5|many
TGTGCCAGCAGGAGGGACAGGGCTAGCAATCAGCCCCAGCATTTT
CASRRDRASNQPQHF
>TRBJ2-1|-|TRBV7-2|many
TGTGCCAGCAGCCCACCCGCCAATGAGCAGTTCTTC
CASSPPANEQFF
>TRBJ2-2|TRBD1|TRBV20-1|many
TGCAGTGCTAGAGCCACAGGGGGCGGGGGCGGGGAGCTGTTTTTT
CSARATGGGGGELFF
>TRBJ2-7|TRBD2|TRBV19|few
TGTGCCAGTAGTACCCTAGCGGGAGTCGACGAGCAGTACTTC
CASSTLAGVDEQYF
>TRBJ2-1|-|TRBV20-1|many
TGCAGTGCCGCAGACGGGGTACCACAGTTCTTC
CSAADGVPQFF
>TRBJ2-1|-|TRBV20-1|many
TGCAGTGCGAGGACCCCGAGCTCCTACAATGAGCAGTTCTTC
CSARTPSSYNEQFF
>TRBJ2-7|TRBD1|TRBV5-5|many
TGTGCCAGCAGCCTTGCATTGGGACAGGGGTACGAGCAGTACTTC
CASSLALGQGYEQYF
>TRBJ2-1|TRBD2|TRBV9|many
TGTGCCAGCAGCGACGGCGGGAGGGGATACAATGAGCAGTTCTTC
CASSDGGRGYNEQFF
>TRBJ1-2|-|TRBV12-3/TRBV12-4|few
TGTGCCAGCAGTGCGACAGGTCCTAACTATGGCTACACCTTC
CASSATGPNYGYTF
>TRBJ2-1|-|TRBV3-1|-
TGTGCCTGCAGCCCCGGGACGGCATCTGGCAAGAGCTCCTACAATGAGCAGTTCTTC
CACSPGTASGKSSYNEQFF
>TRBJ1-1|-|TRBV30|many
TGTGCCTGGCTCAGGGAGTGGGCCACTGAAGCTTTCTTT
CAWLREWATEAFF
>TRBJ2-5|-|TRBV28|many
TGTGCCAGCAGTTCGGACATCCAGTACCAGAAGACCCAGTACTTC
CASSSDIQYQKTQYF
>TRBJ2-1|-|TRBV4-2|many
TGTGCCAGCAGCCTTGACTACTCCTCCTACAATGAGCAGTTCTTC
CASSLDYSSYNEQFF
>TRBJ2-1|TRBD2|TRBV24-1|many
TGTGCCACCAGTGATTTGGGTAGCGGGAAAATCAATGAGCAGTTCTTC
CATSDLGSGKINEQFF
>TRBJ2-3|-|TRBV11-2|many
TGTGCCAGCAGCTTAAAGGGGTTGTCCGGGATAAGAGGCACAGATACGCAGTATTTT
CASSLKGLSGIRGTDTQYF
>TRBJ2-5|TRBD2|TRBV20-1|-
TGCAGTGCTAGAGATTATCAGGGGCTTAAAGCGGGAGGCCGAGAGACCCAGTACTTC
CSARDYQGLKAGGRETQYF
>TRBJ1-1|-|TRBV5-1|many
TGCGCCAGCAACTCAGCAACCGGGGGACTAGACGAAGCTTTCTTT
CASNSATGGLDEAFF
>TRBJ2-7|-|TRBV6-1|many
TGTGCCAGCAGCCCTCGGGACCCAACCTACGAGCAGTACTTC
CASSPRDPTYEQYF
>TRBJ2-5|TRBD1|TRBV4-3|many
TGCGCCAGCAGCTCGACAGGGTTAAGGCTAGGGGAGACCCAGTACTTC
CASSSTGLRLGETQYF
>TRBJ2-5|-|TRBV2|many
TGTGCCAGCCCAGGGGACCAAGAGACCCAGTACTTC
CASPGDQETQYF
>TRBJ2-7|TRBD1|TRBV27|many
TGTGCCAGCAGTTTAGGGACAGGGACAACCTACGAGCAGTACTTC
CASSLGTGTTYEQYF
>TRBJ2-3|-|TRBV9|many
TGTGCCAGCAGCCCCGGACAGGGAGGGGCAGATACGCAGTATTTT
CASSPGQGGADTQYF
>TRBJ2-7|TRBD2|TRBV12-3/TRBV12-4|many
TGTGCCAGCAGTCCGGGACTAGCGGACTACGAGCAGTACTTC
CASSPGLADYEQYF
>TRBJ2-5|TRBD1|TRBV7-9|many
TGTGCCAGCAGCTCTGGGACAGGAGAAGTCACCCAGTACTTC
CASSSGTGEVTQYF
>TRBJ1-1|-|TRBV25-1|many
TGTGCCAGCAGTGAATGGACAGCGACCAACACTGAAGCTTTCTTT
CASSEWTATNTEAFF
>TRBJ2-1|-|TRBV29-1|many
TGCAGCGTTATGGACAATGAGCAGTTCTTC
CSVMDNEQFF
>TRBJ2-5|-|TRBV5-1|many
TGCGCCAGCAGCTATCGACAGACGCAAGAGACCCAGTACTTC
CASSYRQTQETQYF
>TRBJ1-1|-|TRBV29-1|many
TGCAGCGAGAGACAGGCGACCAACACTGAAGCTTTCTTT
CSERQATNTEAFF
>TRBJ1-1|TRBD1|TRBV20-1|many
TGCAGTGCTAGAGCGGCGACAGGGACCAACACTGAAGCTTTCTTT
CSARAATGTNTEAFF
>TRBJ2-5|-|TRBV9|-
TGTGCCAGCAGCGCGGTCAGGGGAAAAGAGACCCAGTACTTC
CASSAVRGKETQYF
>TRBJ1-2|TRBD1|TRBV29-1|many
TGCAGCGTCGGGGGGACAGGGTCGGATGGCTACACCTTC
CSVGGTGSDGYTF
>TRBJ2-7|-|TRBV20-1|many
TGCAGTGCTAGAGATCTAGGGCAGGCGATCGAGCAGTACTTC
CSARDLGQAIEQYF
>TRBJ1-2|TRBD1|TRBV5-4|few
TGTGCCAGCAGCTCCGGGACAGACTACTATGGCTACACCTTC
CASSSGTDYYGYTF
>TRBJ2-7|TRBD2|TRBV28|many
TGTGCCAGCAGAGGACTAGCGGGAGGAGTTGCCTACGAGCAGTACTTC
CASRGLAGGVAYEQYF
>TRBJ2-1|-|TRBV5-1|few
TGCGCCAGCAGAGGGGAGTGGAATGAGCAGTTCTTC
CASRGEWNEQFF